This T cell receptor beta chain emerged from a study of blood T cell repertoires in COVID-19. Study-level information: T cells, B-cell-depleted T cells, or PBMCs provided the cDNA or gDNA that served as material.

Original processing methods: Amplification from reference gene primers served as the basis for estimated nucleated cell counts. This table comes from immunoSEQ multiplex PCR, and its TCRdb copy is limited to in-frame clones, with some not included. V, J and clone size reflect that table, while D and trimming were determined from the DNA. This sample has about half a million clones, with about nine tenths found just once. The study assigned cohorts using participant-reported clinical history. What the recovered Cohort 3 donors had was two negative PCRs, clearance, or symptom resolution. With V trimmed by 3 bases and J by 7 bases, 5 bases remained unmatched. Germline V CDR1 and CDR2: SGDLS, YYNGEE. CDR3 length equals 13 residues.

Specimen: PBMCs or T cells enriched from blood (not recorded which). This TCR came from a woman aged 55-69 years who had recovered from COVID-19. The chain employs TRBV9 and TRBJ1-2; TRBD1 agrees at 8 bases. For the CDR3, the DNA is TGTGCCAGCAGCGCGACAGGGACAGGTGGCTACACCTTC. It translates to CASSATGTGGYTF.